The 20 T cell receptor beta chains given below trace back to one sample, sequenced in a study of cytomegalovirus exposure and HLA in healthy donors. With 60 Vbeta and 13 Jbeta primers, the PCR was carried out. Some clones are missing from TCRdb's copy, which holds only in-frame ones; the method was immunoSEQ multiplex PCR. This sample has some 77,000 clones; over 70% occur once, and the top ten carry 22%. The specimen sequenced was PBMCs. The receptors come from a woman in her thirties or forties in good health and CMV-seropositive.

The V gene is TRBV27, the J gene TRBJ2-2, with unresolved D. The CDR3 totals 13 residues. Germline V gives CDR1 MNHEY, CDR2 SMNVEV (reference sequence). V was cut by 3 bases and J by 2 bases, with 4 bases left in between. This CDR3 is CASSFSNTGELFF. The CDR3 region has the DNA TGTGCCAGCAGTTTCAGTAACACCGGGGAGCTGTTTTTT.

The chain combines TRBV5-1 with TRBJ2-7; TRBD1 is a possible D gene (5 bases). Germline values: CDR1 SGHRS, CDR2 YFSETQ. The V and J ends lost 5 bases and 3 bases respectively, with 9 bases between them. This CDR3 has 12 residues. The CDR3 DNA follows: TGCGCCAGCAGAGGGGTGGGCTACGAGCAGTACTTC. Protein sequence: CASRGVGYEQYF. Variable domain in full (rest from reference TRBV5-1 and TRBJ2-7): KAGVTQTPRYLIKTRGQQVTLSCSPISGHRSVSWYQQTPGQGLQFLFEYFSETQRNKGNFPGRFSGRQFSNSRSEMNVSTLELGDSALYLCASRGVGYEQYFGPGTRLTVT.

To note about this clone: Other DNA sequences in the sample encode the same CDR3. The CDR3 here is CASSFRQGGNQPQHF. CDR3 DNA sequence: TGTGCCAGTAGTTTCCGACAGGGTGGTAATCAGCCCCAGCATTTT. The chain is built from TRBV19 and TRBJ1-5; TRBD1 matches 7 bases. V was clipped by 5 bases and J by 4 bases; unmatched bases: 8. The CDR3 spans 15 residues. From germline, CDR1 is LNHDA and CDR2 SQIVND (reference sequence). Full variable domain (missing parts from reference TRBV19 and TRBJ1-5): DGGITQSPKYLFRKEGQNVTLSCEQNLNHDAMYWYRQDPGQGLRLIYYSQIVNDFQKGDIAEGYSVSREKKESFPLTVTSAQKNPTAFYLCASSFRQGGNQPQHFGDGTRLSIL.

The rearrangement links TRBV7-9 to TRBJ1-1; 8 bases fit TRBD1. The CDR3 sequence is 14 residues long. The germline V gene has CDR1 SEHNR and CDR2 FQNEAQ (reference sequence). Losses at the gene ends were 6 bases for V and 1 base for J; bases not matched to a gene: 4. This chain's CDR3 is CASSTGGTNTEAFF. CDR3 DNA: TGTGCCAGCAGTACAGGGGGGACGAACACTGAAGCTTTCTTT. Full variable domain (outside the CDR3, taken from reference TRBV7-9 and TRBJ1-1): DTGVSQNPRHKITKRGQNVTFRCDPISEHNRLYWYRQTLGQGPEFLTYFQNEAQLEKSRLLSDRFSAERPKGSFSTLEIQRTEQGDSAMYLCASSTGGTNTEAFFGQGTRLTVV.

The CDR3 nucleotides are TGCAGCGTGGGGACAGTCTTGAACACTGAAGCTTTCTTT. As protein: CSVGTVLNTEAFF. This chain connects TRBV29-1 to TRBJ1-1; the match to TRBD1 covers 7 bases. This CDR3 contains 13 residues. CDR1 is SQVTM, CDR2 ANQGSEA, per germline. V dropped 6 bases and J dropped 0; count of bases not matched to a gene: 4.

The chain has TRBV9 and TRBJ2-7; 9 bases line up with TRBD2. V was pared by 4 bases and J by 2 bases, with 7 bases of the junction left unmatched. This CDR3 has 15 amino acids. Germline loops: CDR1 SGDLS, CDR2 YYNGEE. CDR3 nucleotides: TGTGCCAGCAGCCCACGGCTAGCGGGGACCTACGAGCAGTACTTC. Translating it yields CASSPRLAGTYEQYF.

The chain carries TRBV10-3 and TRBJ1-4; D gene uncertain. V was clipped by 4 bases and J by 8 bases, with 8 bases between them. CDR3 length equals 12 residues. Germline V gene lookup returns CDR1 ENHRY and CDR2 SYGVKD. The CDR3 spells CAISVDGEKLFF. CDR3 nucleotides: TGTGCCATCAGTGTAGACGGGGAAAAACTGTTTTTT.

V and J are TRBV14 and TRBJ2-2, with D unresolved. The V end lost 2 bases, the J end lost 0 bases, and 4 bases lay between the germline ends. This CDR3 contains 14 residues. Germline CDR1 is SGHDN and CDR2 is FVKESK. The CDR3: CASSQNTNTGELFF. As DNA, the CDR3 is TGTGCCAGCAGCCAAAATACGAACACCGGGGAGCTGTTTTTT.

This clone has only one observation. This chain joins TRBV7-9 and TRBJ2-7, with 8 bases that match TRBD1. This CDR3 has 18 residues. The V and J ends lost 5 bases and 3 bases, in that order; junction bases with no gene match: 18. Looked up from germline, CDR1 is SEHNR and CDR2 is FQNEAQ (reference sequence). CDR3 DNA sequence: TGTGCCAGCAGCACACTACTGGAGGGGCAGGGGGCGATCTACGAGCAGTACTTC. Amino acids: CASSTLLEGQGAIYEQYF.

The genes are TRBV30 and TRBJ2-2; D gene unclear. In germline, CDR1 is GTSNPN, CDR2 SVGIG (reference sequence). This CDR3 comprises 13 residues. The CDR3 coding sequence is TGTGCTTCAGGCCCTTGGCTCCCCGGGGAGCTGTTTTTT. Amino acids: CASGPWLPGELFF.

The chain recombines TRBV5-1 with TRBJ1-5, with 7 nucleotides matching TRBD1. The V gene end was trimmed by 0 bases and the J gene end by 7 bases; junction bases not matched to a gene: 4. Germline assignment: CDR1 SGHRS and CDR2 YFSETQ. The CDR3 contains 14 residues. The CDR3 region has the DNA TGCGCCAGCAGCTTGGGACAGGGCGGGCAGCCCCAGCATTTT. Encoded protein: CASSLGQGGQPQHF.

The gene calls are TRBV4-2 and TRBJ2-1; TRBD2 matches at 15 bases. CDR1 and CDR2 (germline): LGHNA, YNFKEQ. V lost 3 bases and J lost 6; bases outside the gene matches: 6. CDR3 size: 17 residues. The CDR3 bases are TGTGCCAGCAGCCAGGGGACTAGCGGGGGGACAGGCAATGAGCAGTTCTTC. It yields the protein CASSQGTSGGTGNEQFF.

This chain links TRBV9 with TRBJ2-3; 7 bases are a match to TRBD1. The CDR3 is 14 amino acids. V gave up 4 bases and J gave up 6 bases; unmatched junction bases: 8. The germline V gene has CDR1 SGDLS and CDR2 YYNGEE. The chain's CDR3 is CASSPRTGSDTQYF. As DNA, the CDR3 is TGTGCCAGCAGCCCCCGGACAGGCTCGGATACGCAGTATTTT.

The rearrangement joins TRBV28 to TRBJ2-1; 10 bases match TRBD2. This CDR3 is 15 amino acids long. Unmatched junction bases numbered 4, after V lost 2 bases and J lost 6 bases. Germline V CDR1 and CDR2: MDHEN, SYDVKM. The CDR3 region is CASSLPQRGGNEQFF. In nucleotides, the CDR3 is TGTGCCAGCAGTTTACCCCAGCGGGGGGGCAATGAGCAGTTCTTC.

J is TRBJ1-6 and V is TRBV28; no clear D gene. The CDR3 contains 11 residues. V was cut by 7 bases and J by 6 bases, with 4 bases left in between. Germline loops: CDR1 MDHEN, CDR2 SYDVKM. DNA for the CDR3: TGTGCCAGCATGGCTAATTCACCCCTCCACTTT. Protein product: CASMANSPLHF.

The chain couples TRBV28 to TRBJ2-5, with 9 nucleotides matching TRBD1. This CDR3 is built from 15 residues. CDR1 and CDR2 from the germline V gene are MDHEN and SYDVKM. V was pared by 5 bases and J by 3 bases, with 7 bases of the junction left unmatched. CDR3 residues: CASSAWTGEEETQYF. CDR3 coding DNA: TGTGCCAGCAGTGCGTGGACAGGGGAGGAAGAGACCCAGTACTTC.

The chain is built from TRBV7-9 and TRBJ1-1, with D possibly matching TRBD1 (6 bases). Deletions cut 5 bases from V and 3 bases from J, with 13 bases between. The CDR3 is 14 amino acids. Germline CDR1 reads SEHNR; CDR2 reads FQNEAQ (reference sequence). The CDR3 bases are TGTGCCAGCAGCCCCAGGGCAGGGGACACTGAAGCTTTCTTT. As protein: CASSPRAGDTEAFF. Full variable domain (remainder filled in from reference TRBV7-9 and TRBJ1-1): DTGVSQNPRHKITKRGQNVTFRCDPISEHNRLYWYRQTLGQGPEFLTYFQNEAQLEKSRLLSDRFSAERPKGSFSTLEIQRTEQGDSAMYLCASSPRAGDTEAFFGQGTRLTVV.

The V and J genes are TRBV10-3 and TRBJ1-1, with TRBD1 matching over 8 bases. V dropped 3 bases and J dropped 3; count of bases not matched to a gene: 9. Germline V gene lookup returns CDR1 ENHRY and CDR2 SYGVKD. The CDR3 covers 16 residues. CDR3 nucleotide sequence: TGTGCCATCAGTGACGGGACAGGCAAGTCCCACACTGAAGCTTTCTTT. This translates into CAISDGTGKSHTEAFF.

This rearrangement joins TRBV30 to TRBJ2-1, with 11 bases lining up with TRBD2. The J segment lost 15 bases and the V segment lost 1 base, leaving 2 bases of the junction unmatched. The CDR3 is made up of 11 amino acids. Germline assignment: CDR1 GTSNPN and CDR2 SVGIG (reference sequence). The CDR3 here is CAWSGGLAAFF. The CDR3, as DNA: TGTGCCTGGAGTGGGGGACTAGCGGCGTTCTTC.

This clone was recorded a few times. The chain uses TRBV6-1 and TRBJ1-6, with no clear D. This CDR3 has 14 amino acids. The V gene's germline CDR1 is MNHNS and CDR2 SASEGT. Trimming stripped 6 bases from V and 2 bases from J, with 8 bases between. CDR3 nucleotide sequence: TGTGCCAGCAGCGCGGGCCCCTATAATTCACCCCTCCACTTT. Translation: CASSAGPYNSPLHF.